Listed below are T cell receptor beta chains from one sample, sequenced in a study of cytomegalovirus exposure and HLA in healthy donors. Produced via immunoSEQ multiplex PCR; TCRdb's table is partial and in-frame only. The top ten clones hold over 4% of a sample with 100,000 to 150,000 clones, around 67% of them seen once. Sequencing input: PBMCs. The receptors were sampled from a man aged 60-69 years in good health and CMV-seropositive. CDR3s include the opening cysteine and the closing phenylalanine or tryptophan. D genes are given only for firm matches. The listing skips clone size in some rows; elsewhere it reads once, few, many or a size class.

once	TRBD1	TRBJ2-7	TRBV6-1	CASTRQGSYEQYF	TGTGCCAGCACCAGACAGGGCTCCTACGAGCAGTACTTC
.	.	TRBJ2-1	TRBV13	CASSLVFGHEQFF	TGTGCCAGCAGCTTAGTCTTCGGTCATGAGCAGTTCTTC
.	TRBD1	TRBJ1-5	TRBV29-1	CSVATQGGNQPQHF	TGCAGCGTAGCGACCCAGGGGGGAAATCAGCCCCAGCATTTT
.	TRBD1	TRBJ1-1	TRBV10-3	CAIGTGNTEAFF	TGTGCCATCGGGACAGGGAACACTGAAGCTTTCTTT
.	TRBD1	TRBJ1-4	TRBV28	CASGLQQGAWSNEKLFF	TGTGCCAGCGGCCTACAACAGGGGGCTTGGTCTAATGAAAAACTGTTTTTT
.	TRBD1	TRBJ2-7	TRBV10-3	CAISVDRGAYEQYF	TGTGCCATCAGTGTAGACAGGGGTGCGTACGAGCAGTACTTC
.	TRBD2	TRBJ2-2	TRBV10-3	CAISEYGLVGELFF	TGTGCCATCAGTGAGTATGGACTAGTCGGGGAGCTGTTTTTT
.	.	TRBJ1-5	TRBV30	CAWSVTGVGQPQHF	TGTGCCTGGAGTGTGACGGGGGTTGGACAGCCCCAGCATTTT
.	.	TRBJ2-5	TRBV5-5	CASSLEPDGGTQYF	TGTGCCAGCAGCTTGGAGCCCGACGGGGGGACCCAGTACTTC
.	TRBD1	TRBJ2-7	TRBV10-2	CASSSPGQSYEQYF	TGCGCCAGCAGTTCTCCGGGACAGTCCTACGAGCAGTACTTC
.	.	TRBJ2-5	TRBV7-7	CASSLARGETQYF	TGTGCTAGCAGCTTAGCACGGGGAGAGACCCAGTACTTC
.	.	TRBJ1-4	TRBV7-5	CARSARSVNEKLFF	TGTGCCAGAAGCGCCAGGTCCGTGAATGAAAAACTGTTTTTT
.	.	TRBJ1-1	TRBV19	CASRYGAGWDDTEAFF	TGTGCCAGTAGATATGGGGCTGGATGGGATGACACTGAAGCTTTCTTT
.	TRBD1	TRBJ2-3	TRBV9	CASSVRDREFIDTQYF	TGTGCCAGCAGCGTCCGGGACAGGGAATTCATAGATACGCAGTATTTT
.	TRBD1	TRBJ2-7	TRBV18	CASSPPGTGREGQYF	TGTGCCAGCTCACCTCCCGGGACAGGGAGAGAAGGGCAGTACTTC
.	TRBD2	TRBJ2-1	TRBV4-1	CASSQDSTSGGYNEQFF	TGCGCCAGCAGCCAAGACTCAACTAGCGGGGGTTACAATGAGCAGTTCTTC
once	.	TRBJ1-4	TRBV11-3	CASSPPKAGDNEKLFF	TGTGCCAGCAGCCCCCCAAAGGCAGGCGATAATGAAAAACTGTTTTTT
.	TRBD1	TRBJ1-2	TRBV4-1	CASSQEGQLVYGYTF	TGCGCCAGCAGCCAAGAGGGACAGCTAGTCTATGGCTACACCTTC
.	TRBD1	TRBJ1-3	TRBV5-6	CASSYLDREANTIYF	TGTGCCAGCAGCTACCTGGACAGGGAGGCAAACACCATATATTTT
.	TRBD1	TRBJ1-2	TRBV5-4	CASEPGGLRDGYTF	TGTGCCAGCGAACCAGGGGGCCTTCGGGATGGCTACACCTTC
.	.	TRBJ1-1	TRBV19	CASIDWRYTEAFF	TGTGCCAGTATCGATTGGAGGTACACTGAAGCTTTCTTT
.	TRBD2	TRBJ2-3	TRBV5-1	CASSPGTSRLTDTQYF	TGCGCCAGCAGCCCCGGGACTAGCAGGTTAACAGATACGCAGTATTTT
.	.	TRBJ1-2	TRBV7-3	CASSPPGVDGYTF	TGTGCCAGCTCCCCCCCCGGGGTCGATGGCTACACCTTC
.	TRBD1	TRBJ2-1	TRBV7-9	CASSLLDRGNNEQFF	TGTGCCAGCAGCTTATTGGACAGGGGAAACAATGAGCAGTTCTTC
.	.	TRBJ1-1	TRBV5-1	CASSLERDRTEAFF	TGCGCCAGCAGCTTGGAGAGGGATCGCACTGAAGCTTTCTTT
.	.	TRBJ1-1	TRBV6-4	CASSVAGGSTEAFF	TGTGCCAGCAGTGTAGCGGGAGGGAGTACTGAAGCTTTCTTT
.	.	TRBJ1-1	TRBV19	CASSPDLLGLNTEAFF	TGTGCCAGTAGTCCGGATTTACTGGGGCTGAACACTGAAGCTTTCTTT
.	.	TRBJ1-3	TRBV30	CAWSLTVGNTIYF	TGTGCCTGGAGCCTGACAGTGGGAAACACCATATATTTT
.	.	TRBJ2-5	TRBV30	CAWSRGQETQYF	TGTGCCTGGAGTAGGGGGCAAGAGACCCAGTACTTC
.	TRBD1	TRBJ1-1	TRBV6-4	CASSWDRDTEAFF	TGTGCCAGCAGCTGGGACAGGGACACTGAAGCTTTCTTT
.	.	TRBJ2-6	TRBV28	CASSLGQAHSGANVLTF	TGTGCCAGCAGTTTAGGGCAGGCCCACTCTGGGGCCAACGTCCTGACTTTC
once	.	TRBJ1-4	TRBV5-4	CASSLKGLADEKLFF	TGTGCCAGCAGCTTGAAGGGACTCGCAGATGAAAAACTGTTTTTT
.	TRBD1	TRBJ1-6	TRBV9	CASSGQGGNSPLHF	TGTGCCAGCAGCGGACAGGGGGGAAATTCACCCCTCCACTTT
few	.	TRBJ2-2	TRBV5-1	CASSLGRSGSGELFF	TGCGCCAGCAGCTTGGGGAGAAGTGGGTCCGGGGAGCTGTTTTTT
.	TRBD1	TRBJ2-7	TRBV11-2	CASTSVRDSSYEQYF	TGTGCCAGCACCTCAGTTCGGGACAGCTCCTACGAGCAGTACTTC
few	.	TRBJ1-3	TRBV9	CASSLGGLGNTIYF	TGTGCCAGCAGCCTCGGGGGGCTGGGAAACACCATATATTTT
.	.	TRBJ1-1	TRBV29-1	CSVGAGWGMNTEAFF	TGCAGCGTGGGGGCAGGGTGGGGGATGAACACTGAAGCTTTCTTT
.	.	TRBJ1-1	TRBV27	CASSLWGGRTEAFF	TGTGCCAGCAGTTTATGGGGCGGTCGGACTGAAGCTTTCTTT
.	.	TRBJ2-2	TRBV10-3	CAISARGANTGELFF	TGTGCCATCAGTGCACGGGGTGCCAACACCGGGGAGCTGTTTTTT
.	TRBD2	TRBJ2-5	TRBV9	CASSGMGLAVETQYF	TGTGCCAGCAGCGGGATGGGACTAGCGGTAGAGACCCAGTACTTC
.	.	TRBJ2-3	TRBV9	CASSQAVGYTDTQYF	TGTGCCAGCAGCCAGGCAGTGGGCTACACAGATACGCAGTATTTT
.	.	TRBJ2-5	TRBV11-2	CASSLDTRSETQYF	TGTGCCAGCAGCTTAGATACGAGGAGCGAGACCCAGTACTTC
.	TRBD1	TRBJ2-7	TRBV5-1	CASRTGTEVYEQYF	TGCGCCAGTAGAACCGGGACAGAAGTCTACGAGCAGTACTTC
.	.	TRBJ2-3	TRBV2	CASSIPTRGKSTDTQYF	TGTGCCAGCAGCATTCCAACGCGGGGCAAATCCACAGATACGCAGTATTTT
.	.	TRBJ2-5	TRBV7-2	CASSLVERETQYF	TGTGCCAGCAGCTTAGTCGAGCGAGAGACCCAGTACTTC